The 10 T cell receptor beta chains below come from one sample, sequenced in a study of early T cells in non-severe SARS-CoV-2 infection. TCRdb independently ran MiXCR on the 5' RACE reads; one entry per CDR3 protein. The sample yields tens of thousands of distinct CDR3 sequences, under 15% seen once. Sequenced: whole blood. Receptors originate from an adult who was a healthcare worker with PCR-confirmed SARS-CoV-2 infection or an uninfected control (not recorded which).

This clonotype occurred many times. CDR3 nucleotides: TGTGCCAGCAGAGGACTAGCGGGAGGCCGGGCAGATACGCAGTATTTT. Its translation is CASRGLAGGRADTQYF. V is TRBV12-3 or TRBV12-4 and J is TRBJ2-3; TRBD2 matches 14 bases. Unmatched junction bases numbered 6, after V lost 6 bases and J lost 4 bases. This CDR3 has 16 residues.

This clonotype was counted many times. The genes are TRBV7-6 and TRBJ2-2, with D possibly matching TRBD1 (5 bases). The V gene's germline CDR1 is SGHVS and CDR2 FNYEAQ. V lost 5 bases and J 7 bases, leaving 14 bases between the germline ends. This CDR3 is built from 14 residues. The CDR3 DNA follows: TGTGCCAGCAGCCCAGGGTGGGGCATCGGGGAGCTGTTTTTT. Its translation is CASSPGWGIGELFF. Based on the CDR3 plus reference TRBV7-6 and TRBJ2-2, the full variable domain is GAGVSQSPRYKVTKRGQDVALRCDPISGHVSLYWYRQALGQGPEFLTYFNYEAQQDKSGLPNDRFSAERPEGSISTLTIQRTEQRDSAMYRCASSPGWGIGELFFGEGSRLTVL.

This clonotype showed up just a few times. This rearrangement joins TRBV6-5 to TRBJ1-6; the D gene is possibly TRBD1 (6 bases). Germline V gene sequence: CDR1 MNHEY, CDR2 SVGAGI. The CDR3 length is 16 residues. Trimming took off 5 bases at V and 0 bases at J, with 11 bases between the two ends. The CDR3 loop is CASSDRLSSYNSPLHF. Written as DNA, the CDR3 is TGTGCCAGCAGTGACAGGTTGAGCTCCTATAATTCACCCCTCCACTTT.

V and J are TRBV13 and TRBJ2-2; 7 nucleotides align to TRBD1. Germline CDR1 is PRHDT and CDR2 is FYEKMQ (reference sequence). This CDR3 comprises 15 residues. Germline trimming cut 5 bases from V and 4 bases from J; bases unmatched to any gene: 7. The CDR3 nucleotides are TGTGCCAGCAGCCTGGGACAGTTATCCACCGGGGAGCTGTTTTTT. This translates into CASSLGQLSTGELFF. Variable domain in full (rest from reference TRBV13 and TRBJ2-2): AAGVIQSPRHLIKEKRETATLKCYPIPRHDTVYWYQQGPGQDPQFLISFYEKMQSDKGSIPDRFSAQQFSDYHSELNMSSLELGDSALYFCASSLGQLSTGELFFGEGSRLTVL.

This chain links TRBV20-1 with TRBJ2-1; D is undetermined. The CDR3 is made up of 13 amino acids. V was cut by 8 bases and J by 4 bases, with 15 bases left in between. The germline V gene encodes CDR1 DFQATT and CDR2 SNEGSKA (reference sequence). The CDR3 sequence is CSPSEDSYNEQFF. The CDR3 DNA follows: TGCAGTCCCTCTGAGGATTCGTACAATGAGCAGTTCTTC.

This clonotype was observed many times. The gene calls are TRBV7-9 and TRBJ2-1; either TRBD1 or TRBD2 may supply D (5 bases each). CDR3 length equals 16 residues. CDR1 is SEHNR and CDR2 is FQNEAQ in the germline V gene (reference sequence). V dropped 5 bases and J dropped 3 bases, with 17 bases sitting between them. CDR3 loop: CASSNGPGPSYNEQFF. DNA for the CDR3: TGTGCCAGCAGCAACGGACCGGGACCAAGCTACAATGAGCAGTTCTTC.

This clonotype was detected ten times or more. The V gene is TRBV7-6, the J gene TRBJ2-1; TRBD1 matches 10 bases. This CDR3 has 15 amino acids. CDR1 is SGHVS, CDR2 FNYEAQ, per germline. Trimming cost V 7 bases and J 5 bases; bases outside gene matches: 8. Here the CDR3 DNA reads TGTGCCAGCACCGATAGACAGGGGGCCCACAATGAGCAGTTCTTC. Encoded protein: CASTDRQGAHNEQFF.

This clonotype was found many times. The chain is built from TRBV5-5 and TRBJ1-5; TRBD1 might be the D (5 bases). There are 17 residues in the CDR3. Germline V gene data show CDR1 as SGHKS and CDR2 as YYEKEE (reference sequence). V was shortened by 5 bases and J by 2 bases, with 20 bases between the two germline ends. Written as DNA, the CDR3 is TGTGCCAGCAGTTACGGGAGCAGGGTAGACGGCAATCAGCCCCAGCATTTT. It translates to CASSYGSRVDGNQPQHF.

This clonotype occurred many times. The V call is TRBV7-9, the J call TRBJ2-2, with TRBD2 as a possible D gene (5 bases). Trimming pared 3 bases from V and 4 bases from J, leaving 6 bases between. CDR1 is SEHNR, CDR2 FQNEAQ, per germline (reference sequence). The length of the CDR3 is 13 residues. In DNA form, the CDR3 reads TGTGCCAGCAGCTTCGGGGTCACCGGGGAGCTGTTTTTT. This translates into CASSFGVTGELFF.

This clonotype was picked up many times. The rearrangement uses TRBV28 and TRBJ1-2; no reliable D call. The V gene lost 3 bases and the J gene lost 4 bases, with 9 bases spanning the gap. CDR1 MDHEN and CDR2 SYDVKM come from the germline V gene. This CDR3 is built from 13 residues. CDR3 bases: TGTGCCAGCAGTTTGTCGGCAGTCTATGGCTACACCTTC. Its protein is CASSLSAVYGYTF.